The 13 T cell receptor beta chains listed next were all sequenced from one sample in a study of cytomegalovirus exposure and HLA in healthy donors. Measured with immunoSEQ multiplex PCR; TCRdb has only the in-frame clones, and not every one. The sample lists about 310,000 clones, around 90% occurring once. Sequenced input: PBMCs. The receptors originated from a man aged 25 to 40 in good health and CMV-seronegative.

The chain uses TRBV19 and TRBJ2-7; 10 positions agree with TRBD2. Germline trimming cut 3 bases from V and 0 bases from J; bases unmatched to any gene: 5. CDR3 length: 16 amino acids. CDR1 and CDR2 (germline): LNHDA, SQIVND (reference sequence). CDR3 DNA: TGTGCCAGTAGTATCAGCGGGGGGGACTACTCCTACGAGCAGTACTTC. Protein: CASSISGGDYSYEQYF. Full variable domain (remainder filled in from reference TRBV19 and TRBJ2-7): DGGITQSPKYLFRKEGQNVTLSCEQNLNHDAMYWYRQDPGQGLRLIYYSQIVNDFQKGDIAEGYSVSREKKESFPLTVTSAQKNPTAFYLCASSISGGDYSYEQYFGPGTRLTVT.

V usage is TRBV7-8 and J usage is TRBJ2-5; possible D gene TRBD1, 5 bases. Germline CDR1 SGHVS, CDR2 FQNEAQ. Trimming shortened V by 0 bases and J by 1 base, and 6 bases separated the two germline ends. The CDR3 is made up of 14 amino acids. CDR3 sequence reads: CASSLAGVQETQYF. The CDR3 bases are TGTGCCAGCAGCTTAGCAGGGGTCCAAGAGACCCAGTACTTC.

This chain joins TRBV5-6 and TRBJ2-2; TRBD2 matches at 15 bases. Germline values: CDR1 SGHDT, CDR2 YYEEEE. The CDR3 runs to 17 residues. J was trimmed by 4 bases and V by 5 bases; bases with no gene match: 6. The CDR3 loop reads CASRRGTSGGPTGELFF. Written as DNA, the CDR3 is TGTGCCAGCAGGCGTGGGACTAGCGGGGGGCCCACCGGGGAGCTGTTTTTT.

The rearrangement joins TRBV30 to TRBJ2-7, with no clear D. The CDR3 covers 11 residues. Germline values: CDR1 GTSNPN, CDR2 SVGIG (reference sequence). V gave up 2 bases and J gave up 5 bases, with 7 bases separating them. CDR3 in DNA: TGTGCCTGGAGTCTCTTCCACGAGCAGTACTTC. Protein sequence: CAWSLFHEQYF. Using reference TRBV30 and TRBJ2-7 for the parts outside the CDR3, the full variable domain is SQTIHQWPATLVQPVGSPLSLECTVEGTSNPNLYWYRQAAGRGLQLLFYSVGIGQISSEVPQNLSASRPQDRQFILSSKKLLLSDSGFYLCAWSLFHEQYFGPGTRLTVT.

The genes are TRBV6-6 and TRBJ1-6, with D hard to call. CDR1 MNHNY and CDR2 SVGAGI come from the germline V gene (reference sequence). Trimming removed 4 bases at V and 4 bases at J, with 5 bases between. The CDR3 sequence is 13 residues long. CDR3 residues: CASSSGYNSPLHF. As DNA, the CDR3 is TGTGCCAGCAGTTCCGGGTATAATTCACCCCTCCACTTT.

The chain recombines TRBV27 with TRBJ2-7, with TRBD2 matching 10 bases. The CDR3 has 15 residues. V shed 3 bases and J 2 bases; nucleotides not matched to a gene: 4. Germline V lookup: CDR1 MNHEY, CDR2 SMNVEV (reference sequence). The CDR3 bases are TGTGCCAGCAGTTTGAGTAGCGGGGGGACCTACGAGCAGTACTTC. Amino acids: CASSLSSGGTYEQYF.

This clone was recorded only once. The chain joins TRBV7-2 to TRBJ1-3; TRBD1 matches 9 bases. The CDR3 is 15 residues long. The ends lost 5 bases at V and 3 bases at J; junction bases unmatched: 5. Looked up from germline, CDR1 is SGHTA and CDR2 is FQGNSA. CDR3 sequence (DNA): TGTGCCAGCAGCCCACAGGGGGCGCTTGGAAACACCATATATTTT. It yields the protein CASSPQGALGNTIYF. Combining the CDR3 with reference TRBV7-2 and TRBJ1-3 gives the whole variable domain GAGVSQSPSNKVTEKGKDVELRCDPISGHTALYWYRQSLGQGLEFLIYFQGNSAPDKSGLPSDRFSAERTGGSVSTLTIQRTQQEDSAVYLCASSPQGALGNTIYFGEGSWLTVV.

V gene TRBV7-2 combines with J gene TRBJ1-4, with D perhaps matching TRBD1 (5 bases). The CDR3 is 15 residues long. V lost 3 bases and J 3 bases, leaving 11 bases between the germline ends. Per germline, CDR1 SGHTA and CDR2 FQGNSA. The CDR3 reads CASSFGAAANEKLFF. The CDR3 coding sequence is TGTGCCAGCAGCTTTGGGGCAGCAGCTAATGAAAAACTGTTTTTT.

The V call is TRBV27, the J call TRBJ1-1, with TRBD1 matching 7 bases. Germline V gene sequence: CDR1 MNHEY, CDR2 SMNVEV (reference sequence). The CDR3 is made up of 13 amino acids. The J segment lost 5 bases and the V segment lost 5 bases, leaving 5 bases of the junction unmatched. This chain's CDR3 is CASSGQAVTEAFF. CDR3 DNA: TGTGCCAGCAGTGGACAGGCGGTAACTGAAGCTTTCTTT.

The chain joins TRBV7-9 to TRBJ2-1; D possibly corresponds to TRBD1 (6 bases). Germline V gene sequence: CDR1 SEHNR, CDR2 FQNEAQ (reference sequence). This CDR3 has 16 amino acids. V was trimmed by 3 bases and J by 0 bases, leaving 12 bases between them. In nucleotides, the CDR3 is TGTGCCAGCAGCTTGGGCAGGGGAAGCTCCTACAATGAGCAGTTCTTC. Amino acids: CASSLGRGSSYNEQFF.

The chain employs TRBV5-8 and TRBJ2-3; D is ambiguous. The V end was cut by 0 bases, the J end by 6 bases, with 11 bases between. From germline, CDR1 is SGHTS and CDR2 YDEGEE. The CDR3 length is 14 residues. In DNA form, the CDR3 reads TGTGCCAGCAGCTTGGGGCGTTGGGCGGATACGCAGTATTTT. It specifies CASSLGRWADTQYF. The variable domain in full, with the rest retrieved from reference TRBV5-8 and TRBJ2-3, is EAGVTQSPTHLIKTRGQQATLRCSPISGHTSVYWYQQALGLGLQFLLWYDEGEERNRGNFPPRFSGRQFPNYSSELNVNALELEDSALYLCASSLGRWADTQYFGPGTRLTVL.

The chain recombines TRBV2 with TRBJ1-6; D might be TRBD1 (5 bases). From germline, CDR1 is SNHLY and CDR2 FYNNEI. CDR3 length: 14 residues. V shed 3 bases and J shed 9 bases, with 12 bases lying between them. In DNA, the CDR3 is TGTGCCAGCAGTGACCAGGGCGTTACTTCACCCCTCCACTTT. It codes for CASSDQGVTSPLHF.

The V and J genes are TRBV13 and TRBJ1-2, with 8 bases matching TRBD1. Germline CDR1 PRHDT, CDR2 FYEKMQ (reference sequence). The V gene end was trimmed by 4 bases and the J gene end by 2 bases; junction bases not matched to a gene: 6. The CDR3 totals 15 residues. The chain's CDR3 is CASSSWTGNNYGYTF. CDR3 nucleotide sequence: TGTGCCAGCAGCTCTTGGACAGGGAACAACTATGGCTACACCTTC.